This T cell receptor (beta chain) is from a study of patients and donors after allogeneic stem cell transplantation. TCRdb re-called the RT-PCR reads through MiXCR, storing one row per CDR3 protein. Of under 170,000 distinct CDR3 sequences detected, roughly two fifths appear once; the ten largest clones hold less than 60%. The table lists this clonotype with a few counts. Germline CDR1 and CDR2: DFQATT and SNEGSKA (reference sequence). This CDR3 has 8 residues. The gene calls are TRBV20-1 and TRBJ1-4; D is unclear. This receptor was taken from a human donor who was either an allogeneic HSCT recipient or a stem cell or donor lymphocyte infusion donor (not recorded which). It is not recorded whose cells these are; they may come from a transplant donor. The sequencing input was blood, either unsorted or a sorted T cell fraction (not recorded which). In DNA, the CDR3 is TGCAGCGGCGATAAACTGTTTTTT. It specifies CSGDKLFF.